The 18 T cell receptor beta chains below were found in one sample sequenced in a study of CD8+ T cells in alopecia areata. The treatment was: oral pan-JAK inhibitor, 5-10 mg twice daily. The sequencing template was cDNA reverse transcribed from extracted RNA. Assay: immunoSEQ multiplex PCR; the TCRdb copy retains only in-frame clones and omits some. Of approximately 210,000 clones listed, around 65% were seen once; the top ten hold 1.2%. The sample consisted of CD4+ T cells sorted from blood, taken at week 44, from a patient treated with tofacitinib. Receptors originate from a human donor with alopecia areata.

The rearrangement links TRBV29-1 to TRBJ1-1; TRBD1 is a possible D gene (5 bases). The V end was cut by 6 bases, the J end by 4 bases, with 15 bases between. Germline V gene data show CDR1 as SQVTM and CDR2 as ANQGSEA. This CDR3 region has 13 residues. CDR3 residues: CSVSRVLSTEAFF. The CDR3 DNA reads TGCAGCGTGAGCAGGGTTTTGAGCACTGAAGCTTTCTTT.

The genes are TRBV5-1 and TRBJ1-4; D is possibly TRBD1 (6 bases). This CDR3 contains 15 residues. Germline V lookup: CDR1 SGHRS, CDR2 YFSETQ. Trimming removed 1 base from V and 4 bases from J, with 11 bases in between. The CDR3 is CASSLTGTNNEKLFF. As DNA, the CDR3 is TGCGCCAGCAGCTTGACCGGGACAAATAATGAAAAACTGTTTTTT.

The chain uses TRBV27 and TRBJ1-5; D may be TRBD1 (5 bases). Trimming shortened V by 5 bases and J by 6 bases, and 17 bases separated the two germline ends. The CDR3 is 15 amino acids. Germline V lookup: CDR1 MNHEY, CDR2 SMNVEV (reference sequence). The DNA for the CDR3 is TGTGCCAGCAGTAGACGTGAGGGCGGGGGTCAGCCCCAGCATTTT. Protein: CASSRREGGGQPQHF.

The chain has TRBV5-6 and TRBJ1-5; 10 nucleotides agree with TRBD1. This CDR3 comprises 14 residues. With V trimmed by 4 bases and J by 5 bases, 3 bases remained unmatched. Germline values: CDR1 SGHDT, CDR2 YYEEEE. CDR3 in amino acids: CASSQGQGYQPQHF. The DNA of the CDR3 is TGTGCCAGCAGCCAGGGACAGGGGTATCAGCCCCAGCATTTT.

Of note for this clone: One end of the junction is discordant with germline, which a read error may explain. J is TRBJ1-4 and V is TRBV6-6, with a weak D call TRBD1 (6 bases). The CDR3 length is 12 residues. The germline V gene encodes CDR1 MNHNY and CDR2 SVGAGI (reference sequence). The CDR3 bases are TGTGCCAGCAGTTACCTGGACAGCAAACAGTTTTTT. This sequence encodes CASSYLDSKQFF.

This clone has at least ten counts. The chain combines TRBV27 with TRBJ2-5; D is unresolved. From germline, CDR1 is MNHEY and CDR2 SMNVEV (reference sequence). This CDR3 is built from 14 residues. Trimming pared 7 bases from V and 2 bases from J, leaving 14 bases between. The CDR3 nucleotides are TGTGCCAGCATGAGGTTGGGCCGACAAGAGACCCAGTACTTC. Translation gives CASMRLGRQETQYF.

The chain uses TRBV6-1 and TRBJ2-6; D call uncertain. CDR1 MNHNS and CDR2 SASEGT come from the germline V gene. The CDR3 has 18 amino acids. Trimming cost V 4 bases and J 3 bases, with 19 bases left between them. The DNA for the CDR3 is TGTGCCAGCAGTGGCCTGGGTCTTCAAGGGTTTGGGGCCAACGTCCTGACTTTC. As protein: CASSGLGLQGFGANVLTF.

This chain joins TRBV2 and TRBJ1-1; possible D gene TRBD1, 5 bases. Looked up from germline, CDR1 is SNHLY and CDR2 is FYNNEI. V lost 2 bases, J lost 3 bases, and 10 bases lay in between. The CDR3 extends over 14 amino acids. CDR3 coding DNA: TGTGCCAGCAGTGAACAGGGATGGGACACTGAAGCTTTCTTT. Translating it yields CASSEQGWDTEAFF. The full variable domain, its missing parts supplied by reference TRBV2 and TRBJ1-1, is EPEVTQTPSHQVTQMGQEVILRCVPISNHLYFYWYRQILGQKVEFLVSFYNNEISEKSEIFDDQFSVERPDGSNFTLKIRSTKLEDSAMYFCASSEQGWDTEAFFGQGTRLTVV.

This rearrangement joins TRBV7-9 to TRBJ2-3; 10 bases map to TRBD2. Per the germline V gene, CDR1 is SEHNR and CDR2 is FQNEAQ (reference sequence). The CDR3 covers 15 residues. The V segment lost 8 bases and the J segment 7 bases; nucleotides outside the gene matches: 12. The CDR3: CASGGPSGGMNTQYF. The CDR3 nucleotides are TGTGCCAGCGGAGGCCCTAGCGGGGGAATGAATACGCAGTATTTT.

This clone occurred a few times. The chain joins TRBV4-3 to TRBJ2-3; D unclear. The CDR3 spans 15 residues. Germline CDR1 LGHNA, CDR2 YSLEER. The V end was cut by 4 bases, the J end by 2 bases, with 13 bases between. Here the CDR3 DNA reads TGCGCCAGCAGCCGCCGTTTAGACTCCACAGATACGCAGTATTTT. Its protein product is CASSRRLDSTDTQYF.

V and J are TRBV29-1 and TRBJ1-1; 9 bases are shared with TRBD1. Germline CDR1 reads SQVTM; CDR2 reads ANQGSEA. V dropped 6 bases and J dropped 1; count of bases not matched to a gene: 3. The CDR3 covers 13 residues. The CDR3 nucleotides are TGCAGCGTAAAGGGACAGGGGAACACTGAAGCTTTCTTT. This sequence encodes CSVKGQGNTEAFF.

The V and J genes are TRBV6-1 and TRBJ2-3; unclear D gene. Deletions cut 3 bases from V and 6 bases from J, with 13 bases between. The CDR3 covers 14 residues. CDR1 is MNHNS, CDR2 SASEGT, per germline. This CDR3 reads CASSDRPFGDTQYF. DNA for the CDR3: TGTGCCAGCAGTGACCGTCCTTTCGGGGATACGCAGTATTTT.

The chain carries TRBV7-8 and TRBJ1-2, with 7 bases fitting TRBD1. Germline V gives CDR1 SGHVS, CDR2 FQNEAQ. The length of the CDR3 is 16 residues. V shed 1 base, J shed 3 bases, and the junction held 8 bases outside the gene matches. This CDR3 is CASSLGDRQGDYGYTF. The CDR3 DNA reads TGTGCCAGCAGCTTAGGGGATAGACAGGGCGACTATGGCTACACCTTC.

The chain combines TRBV27 with TRBJ2-6; 7 bases map to TRBD1. V shed 2 bases and J 0 bases; nucleotides not matched to a gene: 7. The CDR3 runs to 18 residues. Per germline, CDR1 MNHEY and CDR2 SMNVEV (reference sequence). CDR3 coding DNA: TGTGCCAGCAGTTTAACCCCGACAGGGTACTCTGGGGCCAACGTCCTGACTTTC. It translates to CASSLTPTGYSGANVLTF.

The CDR3: CSVVLRANTEAFF. The CDR3 coding sequence is TGCAGCGTTGTTCTTAGGGCGAACACTGAAGCTTTCTTT. J is TRBJ1-1 and V is TRBV29-1; no clear D. Germline CDR1 is SQVTM and CDR2 is ANQGSEA. With 4 bases removed from V and 1 base from J, the gap between germline ends came to 10 bases. This CDR3 is built from 13 residues.

The chain combines TRBV27 with TRBJ2-5; 7 nucleotides align to TRBD2. Trimming took 6 bases from V and 5 from J; bases not matched to a gene: 9. CDR3 length: 14 amino acids. CDR1 and CDR2 (germline): MNHEY, SMNVEV (reference sequence). The CDR3 spells CASRPRGGAETQYF. CDR3 DNA: TGTGCCAGCAGACCTCGGGGAGGGGCCGAGACCCAGTACTTC.

The V call is TRBV2, the J call TRBJ1-2; no definite D call. V shed 6 bases and J shed 8 bases, with 28 bases lying between them. This CDR3 is 17 amino acids long. CDR1 SNHLY and CDR2 FYNNEI come from the germline V gene. Here the CDR3 DNA reads TGTGCCAGCAGAACCCTTCGAAAGGACCCCCAACAATGGGGCTACACCTTC. Residues: CASRTLRKDPQQWGYTF.

Only a few counts were recorded for this clone. V is TRBV25-1 and J is TRBJ2-5; D is unresolved. V shed 2 bases and J shed 7 bases, with 14 bases lying between them. Per the germline V gene, CDR1 is MGHDK and CDR2 is SYGVNS. The CDR3 runs 14 residues. The CDR3 region is CASSEPSGSGTQYF. The DNA of the CDR3 is TGTGCCAGCAGTGAACCGTCCGGGTCCGGGACCCAGTACTTC.